This TCR beta chain was documented in a study of T cell responses to AZD1222 COVID-19 vaccine. Notes on this clone: Its antigen remains unidentified.

Trimming cost V 8 bases and J 6 bases; bases outside gene matches: 8. This CDR3 has 13 amino acids. Clones were sequenced by immunoSEQ multiplex PCR, and TCRdb holds only the in-frame ones, with some missing. Among 53,000 or so clones listed, 84% were seen once. General observations from the study: Spike-wide vaccine-associated CD4 TCRs dominated at 160-218 and 743-854. When two AZD1222 doses had been given, Spike-specific TCR breadth and depth rose. Donors skewed white British and female; clonal diversity was possibly underestimated.

The source was peripheral blood, collected on day 0 of AZD1222 vaccination. The chain employs TRBV12-3 or TRBV12-4 and TRBJ2-3, with 7 nucleotides matching TRBD1. This clonotype was obtained from an adult in good health. The CDR3 loop reads CASVKTGSDTQYF. CDR3 in DNA: TGTGCCAGCGTCAAGACAGGGTCCGATACGCAGTATTTT.